What follows are 18 T cell receptor beta chains derived from one specimen sequenced in a study of control samples from healthy donors and cancer patients. TCRdb's copy holds only in-frame clones and misses some; the assay was immunoSEQ multiplex PCR. The table has 150,000 or so clones, approximately 96% seen once. The sample was blood. All receptors derive from a man aged 40-49 years in good health.

This clone showed up just once. The chain is built from TRBV30 and TRBJ1-2; no reliable D call. The CDR3 is 12 amino acids. Germline V gene sequence: CDR1 GTSNPN, CDR2 SVGIG (reference sequence). V lost 0 bases and J lost 8, with 10 bases in between. The CDR3 coding sequence is TGTGCCTGGAGTGTCCGGCCCCTAGGCTACACCTTC. Amino acids: CAWSVRPLGYTF.

This clone has only a few counts. The chain links TRBV10-2 to TRBJ2-7, with 8 bases that match TRBD2. After removal of 6 bases from V and 5 bases from J, the junction contained 24 bases not matched to a gene. Germline CDR1 reads WSHSY; CDR2 reads SAAADI. The CDR3 spans 19 residues. The CDR3 loop is CASSPVLVRAGVRGDEQYF. The CDR3 DNA follows: TGCGCCAGCAGCCCCGTTCTTGTACGAGCGGGGGTTCGGGGGGACGAGCAGTACTTC.

This chain joins TRBV11-2 and TRBJ1-1, with 10 bases fitting TRBD1. V shed 3 bases and J 5 bases; nucleotides not matched to a gene: 9. The CDR3 length is 16 residues. From germline, CDR1 is SGHAT and CDR2 FQNNGV. CDR3 residues: CASSFRQGAMSTEAFF. The DNA of the CDR3 is TGTGCCAGCAGCTTCCGACAGGGGGCAATGAGTACTGAAGCTTTCTTT.

The gene calls are TRBV30 and TRBJ1-4; no firm D call. The CDR3 sequence is 14 residues long. Trimming removed 0 bases at V and 4 bases at J, with 9 bases between. From germline, CDR1 is GTSNPN and CDR2 SVGIG (reference sequence). CDR3 sequence (DNA): TGTGCCTGGAGTGTCCCAGGCCTTAATGAAAAACTGTTTTTT. Protein sequence: CAWSVPGLNEKLFF.

The chain recombines TRBV28 with TRBJ1-1; D uncertain. Germline V lookup: CDR1 MDHEN, CDR2 SYDVKM. The V and J ends lost 3 bases and 1 base respectively, with 6 bases between them. This CDR3 contains 13 residues. The DNA of the CDR3 is TGTGCCAGCAGTTTTTGGGCGAACACTGAAGCTTTCTTT. It specifies CASSFWANTEAFF.

J is TRBJ2-3 and V is TRBV4-3, with D possibly matching TRBD2 (5 bases). This CDR3 contains 14 residues. Deletions cut 1 base from V and 14 bases from J, with 19 bases between. Germline CDR1 reads LGHNA; CDR2 reads YSLEER. In DNA form, the CDR3 reads TGCGCCAGCAGCCAAGCAGTCGGGGTTGCCCACGGGTATTTT. This translates into CASSQAVGVAHGYF.

The chain carries TRBV5-4 and TRBJ1-5, with a possible D match to TRBD1 (6 bases). Germline V CDR1 and CDR2: SGHNT, YYREEE (reference sequence). Deletions cut 4 bases from V and 9 bases from J, with 14 bases between. The CDR3 length is 13 residues. The CDR3 coding sequence is TGTGCCAGCAGCCGGGACATAGAAGGGCCCCAGCATTTT. This sequence encodes CASSRDIEGPQHF.

CDR3 region: CASTLWVGGNQPQHF. The CDR3 bases are TGTGCCAGCACCCTATGGGTGGGGGGCAATCAGCCCCAGCATTTT. The rearrangement uses TRBV21-1 and TRBJ1-5. TRBV21-1 is a pseudogene locus. This CDR3 has 15 amino acids.

The rearrangement joins TRBV24-1 to TRBJ1-4; D is possibly TRBD1 (6 bases). The CDR3 is 12 amino acids. The V gene lost 0 bases and the J gene lost 12 bases, with 7 bases spanning the gap. From germline, CDR1 is KGHDR and CDR2 SFDVKD. DNA for the CDR3: TGTGCCACCAGTGATTTGAAGGGGGAACTGTTTTTT. Translation: CATSDLKGELFF.

The rearrangement uses TRBV5-1 and TRBJ2-3; 10 bases are shared with TRBD1. V was pared by 0 bases and J by 1 base, with 2 bases of the junction left unmatched. Germline CDR1 is SGHRS and CDR2 is YFSETQ. CDR3 length: 16 residues. The CDR3 region is CASSLGGTGGTDTQYF. The CDR3 region has the DNA TGCGCCAGCAGCTTGGGAGGGACAGGGGGCACAGATACGCAGTATTTT. The entire variable domain, with the rest obtained from reference TRBV5-1 and TRBJ2-3, is as follows: KAGVTQTPRYLIKTRGQQVTLSCSPISGHRSVSWYQQTPGQGLQFLFEYFSETQRNKGNFPGRFSGRQFSNSRSEMNVSTLELGDSALYLCASSLGGTGGTDTQYFGPGTRLTVL.

V is TRBV2 and J is TRBJ1-1, with D uncertain. The V end was cut by 1 base, the J end by 11 bases, with 14 bases between. This CDR3 region has 13 residues. The germline V gene encodes CDR1 SNHLY and CDR2 FYNNEI. The CDR3 sequence is CASSEGRTNAAFF. In nucleotides, the CDR3 is TGTGCCAGCAGTGAAGGTCGGACTAACGCGGCTTTCTTT.

The rearrangement joins TRBV28 to TRBJ1-2; no clear D. V lost 11 bases to trimming and J lost 0 bases, with 13 bases between them. The CDR3 extends over 13 amino acids. In germline, CDR1 is MDHEN, CDR2 SYDVKM. CDR3 nucleotide sequence: TGTGCCGTGGTCGACTACGCTAACTATGGCTACACCTTC. Protein product: CAVVDYANYGYTF.

The CDR3 coding sequence is TGTGCTAGTGGTTTGGTACAAGGAGGGGGGGCTCTCTACGAGCAGTACTTC. This sequence encodes CASGLVQGGGALYEQYF. This chain connects TRBV12-5 to TRBJ2-7; possible D gene TRBD2, 7 bases. This CDR3 spans 17 amino acids. Germline lookup yields CDR1 LGHNT and CDR2 FRNRAP. Trimming took 0 bases from V and 3 from J, leaving 18 bases between them. The full variable domain, with the rest looked up from reference TRBV12-5 and TRBJ2-7, is DARVTQTPRHKVTEMGQEVTMRCQPILGHNTVFWYRQTMMQGLELLAYFRNRAPLDDSGMPKDRFSAEMPDATLATLKIQPSEPRDSAVYFCASGLVQGGGALYEQYFGPGTRLTVT.

The rearrangement uses TRBV5-4 and TRBJ1-6; D might be TRBD1 (6 bases). V lost 4 bases, J lost 8 bases, and 10 bases lay in between. This CDR3 has 13 amino acids. The germline CDR1 and CDR2 sequences are SGHNT and YYREEE (reference sequence). The CDR3: CASSNNRDSPLHF. CDR3 sequence (DNA): TGTGCCAGCAGCAACAACAGGGATTCACCCCTCCACTTT.

The chain joins TRBV9 to TRBJ1-2; 7 bases fit TRBD1. Unmatched junction bases numbered 6, after V lost 4 bases and J lost 6 bases. Germline CDR1 reads SGDLS; CDR2 reads YYNGEE. This CDR3 is built from 13 residues. The chain's CDR3 is CASSPRRGNGYTF. The CDR3, as DNA: TGTGCCAGCAGCCCCCGCAGGGGGAATGGCTACACCTTC. Looking up the rest from reference TRBV9 and TRBJ1-2 gives the full variable domain: DSGVTQTPKHLITATGQRVTLRCSPRSGDLSVYWYQQSLDQGLQFLIQYYNGEERAKGNILERFSAQQFPDLHSELNLSSLELGDSALYFCASSPRRGNGYTFGSGTRLTVV.

This chain joins TRBV7-2 and TRBJ2-1; weak D call: TRBD1 (6 bases). The CDR3 length is 12 residues. V was cut by 2 bases and J by 10 bases, with 9 bases left in between. Germline loops: CDR1 SGHTA, CDR2 FQGNSA. The CDR3 sequence: CASSLWTEEQFF. CDR3 in DNA: TGTGCCAGCAGCTTATGGACAGAAGAGCAGTTCTTC.

V is TRBV5-1 and J is TRBJ2-2; D possibly matches TRBD1 or TRBD2 (5 bases each). The CDR3 is 15 residues long. Germline-derived CDR1 and CDR2 are SGHRS and YFSETQ. Trimming pared 4 bases from V and 6 bases from J, leaving 16 bases between. The chain's CDR3 is CASSLQRGLAGELFF. The CDR3 nucleotides read TGCGCCAGCAGCCTCCAGAGGGGCTTGGCCGGGGAGCTGTTTTTT.

This clone was observed a single time. The chain joins TRBV7-9 to TRBJ1-4; D is possibly TRBD1 (6 bases). This CDR3 is built from 18 residues. Trimming shortened V by 1 base and J by 0 bases, and 15 bases separated the two germline ends. Germline-derived CDR1 and CDR2 are SEHNR and FQNEAQ (reference sequence). CDR3: CASSLEVRGRTTNEKLFF. The DNA for the CDR3 is TGTGCCAGCAGCTTAGAGGTTCGGGGGCGGACAACTAATGAAAAACTGTTTTTT. Complete variable domain (other parts from reference TRBV7-9 and TRBJ1-4): DTGVSQNPRHKITKRGQNVTFRCDPISEHNRLYWYRQTLGQGPEFLTYFQNEAQLEKSRLLSDRFSAERPKGSFSTLEIQRTEQGDSAMYLCASSLEVRGRTTNEKLFFGSGTQLSVL.